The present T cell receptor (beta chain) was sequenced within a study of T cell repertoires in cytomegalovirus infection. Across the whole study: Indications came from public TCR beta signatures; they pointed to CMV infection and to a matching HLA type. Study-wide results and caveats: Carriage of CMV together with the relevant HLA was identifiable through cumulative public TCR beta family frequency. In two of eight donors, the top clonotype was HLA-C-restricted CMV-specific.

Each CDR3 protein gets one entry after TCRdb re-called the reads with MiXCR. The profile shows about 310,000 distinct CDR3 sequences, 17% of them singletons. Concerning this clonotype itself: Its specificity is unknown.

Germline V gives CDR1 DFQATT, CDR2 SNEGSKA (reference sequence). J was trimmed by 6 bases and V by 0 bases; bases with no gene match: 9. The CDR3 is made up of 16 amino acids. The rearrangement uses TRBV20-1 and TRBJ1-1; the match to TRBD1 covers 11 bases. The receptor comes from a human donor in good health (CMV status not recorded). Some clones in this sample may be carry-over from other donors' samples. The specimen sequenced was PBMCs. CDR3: CSARDRRTGGSAEAFF. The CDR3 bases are TGCAGTGCTAGAGATCGGCGGACAGGGGGCTCGGCTGAAGCTTTCTTT.